The 5 T cell receptor beta chains below all came from one sample that was sequenced in a study of T-cell reconstitution after alpha-beta-depleted transplantation in children. Unique molecular identifiers were used in preparing the TCRbeta library. Via MiXCR, TCRdb re-called the PCR reads, giving one row per CDR3 protein. Of roughly 100,000 distinct CDR3 sequences listed, approximately 8% are singletons. Sequencing used PBMCs, obtained before TCRalphabeta/CD19-depleted stem cell transplant. Receptors were obtained from a boy aged 2 to 9 with acute lymphoblastic leukemia, due to receive a stem cell transplant.

This clonotype was observed many times. CDR3 in amino acids: CSARSGGVGDTEAFF. The CDR3 DNA sequence: TGCAGTGCTAGATCAGGGGGCGTAGGGGACACTGAAGCTTTCTTT. V and J are TRBV20-1 and TRBJ1-1; 8 bases map to TRBD1. The germline V gene encodes CDR1 DFQATT and CDR2 SNEGSKA (reference sequence). CDR3 length: 15 amino acids. J lost 3 bases, V lost 2 bases, and 8 bases had no gene match.

This clonotype occurred many times. The chain couples TRBV7-2 to TRBJ1-4; 7 bases are a match to TRBD1. Trimming at V came to 4 bases and at J to 3 bases, leaving 2 bases not matched to a gene. This CDR3 spans 14 amino acids. The germline V gene encodes CDR1 SGHTA and CDR2 FQGNSA. DNA of the CDR3: TGTGCCAGCAGCTCGGGACAGCCTAATGAAAAACTGTTTTTT. Amino acids: CASSSGQPNEKLFF.

The sample holds many counts of this clonotype. J is TRBJ2-5 and V is TRBV3-1, with D tentatively TRBD2 (6 bases). The CDR3 loop spans 12 amino acids. Trimming cost V 0 bases and J 12 bases, with 11 bases left between them. Germline V gives CDR1 LGHDT, CDR2 YNNKEL (reference sequence). The CDR3 region is CASSQDKAGKYF. Here the CDR3 DNA reads TGTGCCAGCAGCCAAGATAAGGCGGGGAAGTACTTC.

This clonotype has a handful of counts. This chain uses TRBV29-1 with TRBJ1-1, with D possibly being TRBD1 (5 bases). Trimming pared 7 bases from V and 0 bases from J, leaving 18 bases between. This CDR3 is 15 amino acids long. Per the germline V gene, CDR1 is SQVTM and CDR2 is ANQGSEA. The CDR3 bases are TGCAGCGCTCAGCGGACGACAGTGGTGAACACTGAAGCTTTCTTT. Protein: CSAQRTTVVNTEAFF.

In its sample, this clonotype was seen many times. The chain combines TRBV7-2 with TRBJ2-3; D possibly corresponds to TRBD2 (5 bases). Germline CDR1 is SGHTA and CDR2 is FQGNSA. The CDR3 is 15 residues long. Trimming removed 3 bases at V and 2 bases at J, with 12 bases between. The CDR3 DNA is TGTGCCAGCAGCTTGGACTTCACGCCCACAGATACGCAGTATTTT. It codes for CASSLDFTPTDTQYF.